This TCR beta chain was sequenced in a study of CD8 T cells in ankylosing spondylitis. Via MiXCR, TCRdb re-called the 5' RACE reads, giving one row per CDR3 protein. The table has roughly 180,000 distinct CDR3 sequences, approximately 10% seen once. The CDR3 is 14 amino acids. V shed 6 bases, J shed 2 bases, and the junction held 4 bases outside the gene matches. The clonotype originates from a male donor with ankylosing spondylitis or in good health (not recorded which). The rearrangement joins TRBV12-3 or TRBV12-4 to TRBJ2-5; 9 nucleotides match TRBD1. Sequencing input: blood, either unsorted or a sorted T cell fraction (not recorded which). CDR3 residues: CASSWDRVQETQYF. The CDR3 DNA sequence: TGTGCCAGCAGCTGGGACAGGGTGCAAGAGACCCAGTACTTC.